The 12 T cell receptor beta chains reported below all come from one sample, sequenced in a study of T cell repertoires in cytomegalovirus infection. TCRdb passed the reads through MiXCR, listing each CDR3 protein once. The sample comprises about 260,000 distinct CDR3 sequences, approximately 8.3% of which are singletons, and around 15% rests with the top ten. Specimen: PBMCs. The receptors shown here come from a human donor in good health (CMV status not recorded). Some clones in this sample may be carry-over from other donors' samples.

In its sample, this clonotype was seen a few times. The rearrangement joins TRBV10-2 to TRBJ1-1; no reliable D call. The V gene lost 8 bases and the J gene lost 0 bases, with 7 bases spanning the gap. Germline assignment: CDR1 WSHSY and CDR2 SAAADI. The CDR3 consists of 12 residues. CDR3 sequence reads: CASGRVNTEAFF. CDR3 coding DNA: TGCGCCAGCGGACGGGTGAACACTGAAGCTTTCTTT.

This clonotype was observed a handful of times. The chain links TRBV24-1 to TRBJ2-2; 8 bases match TRBD2. CDR3 length: 16 residues. After removal of 4 bases from V and 0 bases from J, the junction contained 3 bases not matched to a gene. Germline V gene sequence: CDR1 KGHDR, CDR2 SFDVKD. The CDR3 loop is CATSESGSPNTGELFF. DNA of the CDR3: TGTGCCACCAGTGAAAGCGGGAGTCCGAACACCGGGGAGCTGTTTTTT.

Of note for this clonotype: A read error may be the cause here, since a much bigger clone is one base away. This sequence joins TRBV11-2 and TRBJ2-1; the D is unclear. V dropped 4 bases and J dropped 15 bases, with 25 bases sitting between them. The CDR3 length is 15 residues. Germline-derived CDR1 and CDR2 are SGHAT and FQNNGV. The CDR3 spells CASSSLGLTGTRRFF. The CDR3 DNA follows: TGTGCCAGCAGCTCTCTGGGGTTAACCGGCACACGGCGGTTCTTC.

This chain connects TRBV30 to TRBJ1-5; D is possibly TRBD1 (5 bases). CDR1 is GTSNPN, CDR2 SVGIG, per germline (reference sequence). The CDR3 sequence is 14 residues long. V was shortened by 2 bases and J by 2 bases, with 10 bases between the two germline ends. CDR3 bases: TGTGCCTGGAGTCAGGGAATAGGCAATCAGCCCCAGCATTTT. Translated: CAWSQGIGNQPQHF.

This clonotype was seen ten or more times. The chain recombines TRBV12-3 or TRBV12-4 with TRBJ2-3; the D is unclear. V lost 5 bases, J lost 1 base, and 19 bases lay in between. This CDR3 contains 17 residues. The DNA for the CDR3 is TGTGCCAGCAGTGCCTCCCGAATCAACCTGCGCACAGATACGCAGTATTTT. Translating gives CASSASRINLRTDTQYF.

The chain combines TRBV19 with TRBJ2-1, with TRBD2 as a possible D gene (5 bases). V lost 7 bases and J 3 bases, leaving 13 bases between the germline ends. CDR3 length: 14 residues. From germline, CDR1 is LNHDA and CDR2 SQIVND (reference sequence). The CDR3 sequence: CASKISGYYNEQFF. In DNA, the CDR3 is TGTGCCAGTAAGATCAGCGGCTACTACAATGAGCAGTTCTTC.

This clonotype was found many times. The chain employs TRBV20-1 and TRBJ2-3; no reliable D call. V lost 6 bases to trimming and J lost 1 base, with 8 bases between them. The CDR3 runs 12 residues. From germline, CDR1 is DFQATT and CDR2 SNEGSKA (reference sequence). CDR3 DNA: TGCAGTGCCATTAGGGGCACAGATACGCAGTATTTT. Protein sequence: CSAIRGTDTQYF.

The sample holds many counts of this clonotype. This chain uses TRBV7-7 with TRBJ2-5, with unresolved D. The length of the CDR3 is 13 residues. Germline V gene sequence: CDR1 SSHAT, CDR2 FNYEAQ (reference sequence). Trimming took off 1 base at V and 0 bases at J, with 3 bases between the two ends. The CDR3 here is CASSLDYQETQYF. Written as DNA, the CDR3 is TGTGCCAGCAGCTTAGACTACCAAGAGACCCAGTACTTC.

This clonotype was seen repeatedly, ten times or more. The chain links TRBV7-3 to TRBJ2-5; D possibly uses TRBD1 or TRBD2 (5 bases each). The V end lost 5 bases, the J end lost 10 bases, and 14 bases lay between the germline ends. Looked up from germline, CDR1 is SGHTA and CDR2 is FQGTGA. The CDR3 has 12 residues. The CDR3 DNA reads TGTGCCAGCAGCCAAGGGGACGGACACCAGTACTTC. Translating gives CASSQGDGHQYF.

The sample holds a few counts of this clonotype. V is TRBV20-1 and J is TRBJ2-3, with TRBD2 matching 11 bases. V trimming: 3 bases; J trimming: 1 base; junction bases outside the gene matches: 3. The CDR3 has 15 residues. Germline-derived CDR1 and CDR2 are DFQATT and SNEGSKA (reference sequence). The CDR3 sequence is CSARLLAGGTDTQYF. As DNA, the CDR3 is TGCAGTGCTAGGTTACTAGCGGGAGGCACAGATACGCAGTATTTT.

This clonotype showed up many times. The chain employs TRBV7-2 and TRBJ2-5; D may be TRBD2 (5 bases). The germline CDR1 and CDR2 sequences are SGHTA and FQGNSA. This CDR3 spans 17 amino acids. Trimming took off 0 bases at V and 5 bases at J, with 19 bases between the two ends. As DNA, the CDR3 is TGTGCCAGCAGCTTAGCCCCCGGAGAGGGTAGAGGCGAGACCCAGTACTTC. This gives the protein CASSLAPGEGRGETQYF.

The DNA for the CDR3 is TGCAGTGCTCGGACAGATAGTTCTAATTCACCCCTCCACTTT. Its protein product is CSARTDSSNSPLHF. The J gene is TRBJ1-6, the V gene TRBV20-1; weak D call: TRBD1 (6 bases). Trimming pared 5 bases from V and 6 bases from J, leaving 14 bases between. The CDR3 has 14 residues. Germline-derived CDR1 and CDR2 are DFQATT and SNEGSKA (reference sequence).